Each of the 24 T cell receptor beta chains below was sequenced from the same sample in a study of T cell clonality in common variable immunodeficiency. Clones were read by immunoSEQ multiplex PCR, and TCRdb kept only the in-frame ones, dropping some. The data show around 47,000 clones, with none appearing a single time. Material: peripheral blood mononuclear cells. These TCRs come from a person aged 18 to 69 in good health.

This clone came up many times. The DNA ends 3 residues before the CDR3 does, and the rest of the CDR3 is filled in from the germline J gene. The V and J genes are TRBV5-5 and TRBJ1-2, with D unresolved. Trimming shortened V by 0 bases and J by 4 bases, and 10 bases separated the two germline ends. This CDR3 is 14 amino acids long. The germline V gene encodes CDR1 SGHKS and CDR2 YYEKEE (reference sequence). The CDR3 loop is CASSLVSSSYGYTF. CDR3 DNA, as far as it was read: TGTGCCAGCAGCTTGGTCAGTTCCTCCTATGGC.

The sample holds many counts of this clone. CDR3 loop: CASSSPGGSGGYQETQYF. The DNA read from the CDR3 is TGTGCCAGCAGCTCGCCAGGGGGTAGCGGGGGATACCAAGAGACC. The genes are TRBV7-3 and TRBJ2-5; the match to TRBD2 covers 9 bases. The DNA ends 3 residues before the CDR3 does, and the rest of the CDR3 is filled in from the germline J gene. The trim removed 4 bases at V and 0 bases at J, leaving 12 bases unmatched. Per germline, CDR1 SGHTA and CDR2 FQGTGA. This CDR3 is built from 18 residues. The variable domain in full, completed from reference TRBV7-3 and TRBJ2-5, reads GAGVSQTPSNKVTEKGKYVELRCDPISGHTALYWYRQSLGQGPEFLIYFQGTGAADDSGLPNDRFFAVRPEGSVSTLKIQRTERGDSAVYLCASSSPGGSGGYQETQYFGPGTRLLVL.

This clone has at least ten counts. The read falls 3 residues short of the CDR3 end, and the missing part is taken from the germline J gene. V gene TRBV19 combines with J gene TRBJ2-6, with D possibly TRBD1 on 6 matching bases. The CDR3 length is 14 residues. Looked up from germline, CDR1 is LNHDA and CDR2 is SQIVND (reference sequence). With 8 bases removed from V and 4 bases from J, the gap between germline ends came to 12 bases. CDR3 in amino acids: CASVPGAGANVLTF. Incomplete CDR3 DNA: TGTGCCAGTGTCCCAGGGGCCGGGGCCAACGTC. Full variable domain (outside the CDR3, taken from reference TRBV19 and TRBJ2-6): DGGITQSPKYLFRKEGQNVTLSCEQNLNHDAMYWYRQDPGQGLRLIYYSQIVNDFQKGDIAEGYSVSREKKESFPLTVTSAQKNPTAFYLCASVPGAGANVLTFGAGSRLTVL.

There are many counts of this clone. The CDR3 protein is CASSRQGSGELFF. The CDR3 bases that were read are TGTGCCAGCAGCCGACAGGGCTCCGGGGAG. The chain links TRBV7-3 to TRBJ2-2, with 7 bases matching TRBD1. The observed sequence ends 3 residues before the CDR3 terminus, with the missing tail filled in from the germline J gene. Germline lookup yields CDR1 SGHTA and CDR2 FQGTGA. The ends lost 5 bases at V and 6 bases at J; junction bases unmatched: 3. The CDR3 loop spans 13 amino acids. Based on the CDR3 plus reference TRBV7-3 and TRBJ2-2, the full variable domain is GAGVSQTPSNKVTEKGKYVELRCDPISGHTALYWYRQSLGQGPEFLIYFQGTGAADDSGLPNDRFFAVRPEGSVSTLKIQRTERGDSAVYLCASSRQGSGELFFGEGSRLTVL.

To note about this clone: The read halts 3 residues ahead of the CDR3 end, with the missing end drawn from the germline J gene. This chain joins TRBV29-1 and TRBJ2-7; D is perhaps TRBD2 (6 bases). Trimming removed 7 bases from V and 4 bases from J, with 17 bases in between. The CDR3 spans 13 residues. CDR1 is SQVTM, CDR2 ANQGSEA, per germline. The CDR3 sequence is CSAKSGTFYEQYF. CDR3 DNA, as far as it was read: TGCAGCGCAAAGTCAGGGACTTTTTACGAG.

This clone came up many times. The CDR3 goes on 3 residues after the read ends, and that part is filled in from the germline J gene. The rearrangement uses TRBV5-4 and TRBJ2-1; TRBD1 might be the D (5 bases). This CDR3 region has 14 residues. Germline loops: CDR1 SGHNT, CDR2 YYREEE (reference sequence). Trimming removed 0 bases at V and 3 bases at J, with 7 bases between. The CDR3 DNA, read in part, is TGTGCCAGCAGCTTGGGACAGATCTACAATGAG. Encoded protein: CASSLGQIYNE. The entire CDR3 is CASSLGQIYNEQFF.

As regards this clone: The sequenced fragment ends 3 residues before the CDR3 boundary, so the rest is inferred from the germline J gene. The rearrangement joins TRBV30 to TRBJ2-2; 10 bases map to TRBD1. The CDR3 loop spans 14 amino acids. Germline loops: CDR1 GTSNPN, CDR2 SVGIG (reference sequence). The chain's CDR3 is CAWRLTGGAEKLFF. The CDR3 bases that were read are TGTGCCTGGAGGTTGACAGGGGGCGCCGAAAAG.

This clone was observed many times. The part of the CDR3 DNA that was read is TGTGCCAGCAGTTATTTCCAGGACAGGGGCACAAGC. It is translated as CASSYFQDRGTS. The CDR3 in full is CASSYFQDRGTSYTF. The rearrangement joins TRBV6-9 to TRBJ1-2; 9 positions agree with TRBD1. The read halts 3 residues ahead of the CDR3 end, with the missing end drawn from the germline J gene. CDR1 and CDR2 from the germline V gene are MNHGY and SVAAGI. This CDR3 contains 15 residues.

This clone turned up a few times. CDR3 DNA, as far as it was read: TGTGCCTGGAATCTTCCGGGACAGGGGATCTATGGC. Its protein product is CAWNLPGQGIYG. From start to end, the CDR3 is CAWNLPGQGIYGYTF. This sequence joins TRBV30 and TRBJ1-2, with 10 positions matching TRBD1. From the germline J gene comes the end of the CDR3, since the read stops 3 residues before it. CDR1 GTSNPN and CDR2 SVGIG come from the germline V gene (reference sequence). The CDR3 has 15 residues. V lost 4 bases, J lost 4 bases, and 9 bases stayed unmatched.

This clone was recorded at least ten times. The observed sequence ends 3 residues before the CDR3 terminus, with the missing tail filled in from the germline J gene. The chain uses TRBV30 and TRBJ2-7, with 9 bases matching TRBD1. The CDR3 totals 14 residues. The ends lost 0 bases at V and 5 bases at J; junction bases unmatched: 5. Germline values: CDR1 GTSNPN, CDR2 SVGIG (reference sequence). The CDR3 reads CAWSVGTGRDEQYF. The DNA read from the CDR3 is TGTGCCTGGAGTGTAGGGACAGGGAGAGACGAG.

This clone showed up many times. The missing CDR3 end, 3 residues past where the read stops, is filled in from the germline J gene. The V gene is TRBV30, the J gene TRBJ2-1; 9 bases line up with TRBD2. Germline lookup yields CDR1 GTSNPN and CDR2 SVGIG (reference sequence). CDR3 length: 15 residues. Trimming cost V 4 bases and J 3 bases; bases outside gene matches: 7. The sequenced part of the CDR3 DNA is TGTGCCTGGACCTCGCGGGGGGGCCTCTACAATGAG. It translates to CAWTSRGGLYNE. The full CDR3 reads CAWTSRGGLYNEQFF. The full variable domain, completed using reference TRBV30 and TRBJ2-1, is SQTIHQWPATLVQPVGSPLSLECTVEGTSNPNLYWYRQAAGRGLQLLFYSVGIGQISSEVPQNLSASRPQDRQFILSSKKLLLSDSGFYLCAWTSRGGLYNEQFFGPGTRLTVL.

This clone was picked up many times. The CDR3 goes on 3 residues after the read ends, and that part is filled in from the germline J gene. This chain uses TRBV4-1 with TRBJ2-7; TRBD2 agrees at 8 bases. This CDR3 has 15 amino acids. Germline V gene data show CDR1 as MGHRA and CDR2 as YSYEKL. Trimming cost V 1 base and J 3 bases; bases outside gene matches: 5. CDR3 loop: CASSQATSALYEQYF. Incomplete CDR3 DNA: TGCGCCAGCAGCCAAGCGACTAGCGCGCTCTACGAG.

This clone has at least ten counts. With the read ending 3 residues before the CDR3 end, the germline J gene is used to fill in that end. The chain carries TRBV7-2 and TRBJ1-1; maybe TRBD1 (5 bases). The V end lost 6 bases, the J end lost 4 bases, and 18 bases lay between the germline ends. This CDR3 contains 15 residues. Germline CDR1 is SGHTA and CDR2 is FQGNSA. The CDR3 is CASSPRQGSTTEAFF. CDR3 DNA (partial): TGTGCCAGCAGTCCCCGCCAGGGTTCGACCACTGAA.

The sample holds a few counts of this clone. The read gets to within 3 residues of the CDR3 end, and the germline J gene fills in the rest. The chain recombines TRBV6-4 with TRBJ2-7, with D unclear. Germline V lookup: CDR1 MRHNA, CDR2 SNTAGT. The CDR3 contains 14 residues. The ends were cut back, 4 bases at V and 0 bases at J, with 10 bases in the middle. The chain's CDR3 is CASSAAASSYEQYF. CDR3 DNA (partial): TGTGCCAGCAGTGCGGCGGCAAGCTCCTACGAG.

In its sample, this clone was seen a few times. The read is 3 residues too short to cover the CDR3 end, so that end is filled in from the germline J gene. The genes are TRBV18 and TRBJ1-2; the match to TRBD1 covers 7 bases. This CDR3 is built from 13 residues. Germline V gene lookup returns CDR1 KGHSH and CDR2 LQKENI. The sequenced CDR3 bases are TGTGCCAGCTCACCTCCGGACAGGCCAGAC. It is translated as CASSPPDRPD. The whole CDR3 sequence is CASSPPDRPDYTF.

This clone was picked up many times. This likely traces to a read error, being one base from a far larger clone. The read finishes 3 residues shy of the CDR3 end, and the germline J gene is used to complete it. J is TRBJ2-3 and V is TRBV6-4; 12 nucleotides line up with TRBD2. The trim removed 4 bases at V and 4 bases at J, leaving 0 bases unmatched. The V gene's germline CDR1 is MRHNA and CDR2 SNTAGT. CDR3 length: 14 amino acids. The covered CDR3 bases are TGTGCCAGCAGTGCTAGCGGGGGGGCAGATACG. Translating gives CASSASGGADT. The entire CDR3 protein is CASSASGGADTQYF.

The CDR3 sequence is CASTAGPSSYNEQFF. CDR3 DNA, as far as it was read: TGCGCCAGCACGGCAGGGCCGAGTTCCTACAATGAG. This chain joins TRBV10-2 and TRBJ2-1; weak D call: TRBD1 (5 bases). The read ends 3 residues early relative to the CDR3; the germline J gene fills the gap. The CDR3 covers 15 residues. CDR1 and CDR2 (germline): WSHSY, SAAADI. Trimming cost V 7 bases and J 1 base, with 14 bases left between them.

This clone has a count of ten or more. The read ends 3 residues before the CDR3 terminus; that terminus is restored from the germline J gene. This chain uses TRBV30 with TRBJ1-2; 8 bases line up with TRBD1. Germline CDR1 and CDR2: GTSNPN and SVGIG (reference sequence). The CDR3 covers 14 residues. With 5 bases clipped from V and 6 bases from J, the junction kept 11 bases outside the gene matches. CDR3 bases read: TGTGCCTGGGGTTCTACGGACAGGGTTAATGGC. Amino acids: CAWGSTDRVNG. The full CDR3 sequence reads CAWGSTDRVNGYTF.

This clone has ten or more counts. The missing CDR3 end, 3 residues past where the read stops, is filled in from the germline J gene. This rearrangement joins TRBV30 to TRBJ2-7, with 8 nucleotides matching TRBD1. V lost 2 bases to trimming and J lost 5 bases; unmatched junction nucleotides: 5. Per the germline V gene, CDR1 is GTSNPN and CDR2 is SVGIG (reference sequence). The CDR3 has 13 amino acids. CDR3 bases read: TGTGCCTGGAGTTTCGGACAGGGAGACGAG. Amino acids: CAWSFGQGDE. The CDR3, in full, reads CAWSFGQGDEQYF.

The table lists this clone with many counts. The CDR3 is cut off 3 residues early in the read; its end comes from the germline J gene. The chain couples TRBV5-1 to TRBJ1-2; a possible D gene is TRBD1 (5 bases). The CDR3 contains 16 residues. Trimming removed 1 base from V and 7 bases from J, with 20 bases in between. CDR1 is SGHRS, CDR2 YFSETQ, per germline. CDR3 bases read: TGCGCCAGCAGCTTGATGATAGCGGGGGATGATAGTGGC. This translates into CASSLMIAGDDSG. The full CDR3 is CASSLMIAGDDSGYTF.

This clone was counted many times. The CDR3 goes on 3 residues after the read ends, and that part is filled in from the germline J gene. This chain uses TRBV12-3 or TRBV12-4 with TRBJ2-1, with D tentatively TRBD1 (6 bases). V dropped 6 bases and J dropped 1 base, with 13 bases sitting between them. The CDR3 is 15 residues long. CDR3 DNA, as far as it was read: TGTGCCAGCAGGCGACAGGCAGGGTCCTACAATGAG. It is translated as CASRRQAGSYNE. The whole CDR3 reads CASRRQAGSYNEQFF.

This clone was detected ten times or more. The read ends 3 residues shy of where the CDR3 ends; the end is completed using the germline J gene. This chain connects TRBV5-1 to TRBJ2-3; D may be TRBD1 (6 bases). Germline-derived CDR1 and CDR2 are SGHRS and YFSETQ. V was clipped by 5 bases and J by 5 bases, with 15 bases between them. The CDR3 loop spans 14 amino acids. CDR3 DNA (partial): TGCGCCAGCAGTCGAACAGGGTTGGAAGATACG. It specifies CASSRTGLEDT. The full CDR3 protein is CASSRTGLEDTQYF.

Note on this clone: The CDR3 extends 3 residues past the end of the read, so its final part is completed from the germline J gene. This chain links TRBV19 with TRBJ2-2, with D hard to call. The germline V gene has CDR1 LNHDA and CDR2 SQIVND (reference sequence). The CDR3 sequence is 14 residues long. The DNA read from the CDR3 is TGTGCCAGTAGTTTCGTCATAACTAATGAAAAG. Translated, it gives CASSFVITNEK. The full CDR3 protein is CASSFVITNEKLFF.

This clone was found many times. The read ends 3 residues before the CDR3 terminus; that terminus is restored from the germline J gene. This sequence joins TRBV20-1 and TRBJ2-7, with TRBD2 identical over 7 bases. V dropped 8 bases and J dropped 3; count of bases not matched to a gene: 19. The germline V gene encodes CDR1 DFQATT and CDR2 SNEGSKA (reference sequence). The CDR3 has 16 residues. The CDR3 protein is CSTNNEEGGSNYEQYF. The CDR3 bases that were read are TGCAGTACCAATAACGAGGAGGGCGGGAGCAACTACGAG.